The clone carrying this T cell receptor (beta chain) has more than one count but fewer than ten. What it binds is unknown. Combining a sample-barcoded 5' primer with a J-beta primer mix, a second PCR ran for roughly 7 to 11 cycles. TCRdb processed the 5' RACE reads anew with MiXCR; each CDR3 protein has one entry. Counted here are 600,000 to 900,000 distinct CDR3 sequences, around 24% occurring once; the ten biggest clones make up around 3%. Per sample, a minimum of 6 million PBMCs were isolated. The record originates from a study of blood T cells in healthy people across ages. Germline V lookup: CDR1 DFQATT, CDR2 SNEGSKA (reference sequence). The CDR3 contains 13 residues. Trimming removed 3 bases at V and 5 bases at J, with 13 bases between. Findings and limits, study-wide: Greater diversity and more naive CD4+ cells were seen in long-lived donors than in aged donors.

These same records also appear under a second study, on T cells of mothers and their children. From that second work: Each donor was one of three healthy Caucasian mothers or one of their six children. Second-PCR amplification with M1S added sample barcodes and 2-4 random nucleotides.

The clonotype was recovered from a boy younger than 18 in good health. Sample: blood. This chain joins TRBV20-1 and TRBJ2-5; maybe TRBD2 (6 bases). The DNA of the CDR3 is TGCAGTGCTAGTGGCACCGGAGGGGAGACCCAGTACTTC. This gives the protein CSASGTGGETQYF.